This T cell receptor beta chain is drawn from a study of Graves' ophthalmopathy and Graves' hyperthyroidism. The sequenced template was RNA, covering the TCR beta CDR3 region. Scientists carried out first-round RT-PCR using HTBI primers and then a second-round multiplex PCR. In TCRdb, the multiplex PCR reads were re-called with MiXCR into one record per CDR3 protein. Of over a million distinct CDR3 sequences in the sample, approximately 35% were seen once. V shed 3 bases and J shed 4 bases, with 18 bases lying between them. This CDR3 is 17 amino acids long. Germline V gene lookup returns CDR1 KGHSH and CDR2 LQKENI.

Input material: peripheral blood or thyroid tissue (not recorded which). The rearrangement links TRBV18 to TRBJ2-2; TRBD1 is a possible D gene (5 bases). This clonotype was sampled from an adult man with Graves' hyperthyroidism. CDR3 bases: TGTGCCAGCTCACCGGTTAAAAGGGGTCAGTTCACCGGGGAGCTGTTTTTT. Translating gives CASSPVKRGQFTGELFF.